One and the same sample provided the 27 T cell receptor beta chains below, sequenced in a study of T cells after yellow fever vaccination. From the 5' RACE reads, TCRdb called clonotypes with MiXCR, one entry per CDR3 protein. The sample carries under 600,000 distinct CDR3 sequences, 13% recorded once. The sample consisted of PBMCs, taken on the day of the yellow fever booster vaccination. Receptors originate from a man aged 25 to 45 who received the YFV17D yellow fever vaccine.

This clonotype was detected a few times. V is TRBV12-3 or TRBV12-4 and J is TRBJ2-7; D remains ambiguous. Deletions cut 1 base from V and 9 bases from J, with 19 bases between. This CDR3 spans 15 amino acids. The CDR3 nucleotides read TGTGCCAGCAGTTTAGTACGGGCTAGTGTTCTGGGGCAGTACTTC. This gives the protein CASSLVRASVLGQYF.

This clonotype has more than one count but fewer than ten. The J gene is TRBJ1-6, the V gene TRBV12-3 or TRBV12-4; 7 bases align to TRBD1. The junction had 2 bases not matched to a gene; V was cut back by 5 bases and J by 4 bases. The CDR3 has 14 residues. In nucleotides, the CDR3 is TGTGCCAGCAGTGGGGGACAGTATAATTCACCCCTCCACTTT. Translating gives CASSGGQYNSPLHF.

This clonotype showed up many times. The CDR3, as DNA: TGCAGCGCTGACATAGCAACCTACAATGAGCAGTTCTTC. It yields the protein CSADIATYNEQFF. The rearrangement links TRBV29-1 to TRBJ2-1; D gene unclear. The CDR3 runs 13 residues. CDR1 and CDR2 (germline): SQVTM, ANQGSEA. V lost 7 bases and J lost 2, with 12 bases in between.

The V call is TRBV20-1, the J call TRBJ2-4; 7 bases align to TRBD2. There are 17 residues in the CDR3. CDR1 and CDR2 from the germline V gene are DFQATT and SNEGSKA (reference sequence). Germline trimming cut 2 bases from V and 5 bases from J; bases unmatched to any gene: 15. The CDR3 spells CSARRISGPGAQNIQYF. Here the CDR3 DNA reads TGCAGTGCTAGACGAATTAGCGGGCCGGGCGCCCAAAACATTCAGTACTTC.

This clonotype was found a few times. The genes are TRBV28 and TRBJ2-1, with 8 bases lining up with TRBD2. This CDR3 is built from 15 residues. The trim removed 6 bases at V and 9 bases at J, leaving 13 bases unmatched. CDR1 is MDHEN and CDR2 is SYDVKM in the germline V gene. The CDR3 sequence is CASSPSSAGAFEQFF. The CDR3 region has the DNA TGTGCCAGCAGCCCTAGTTCAGCGGGAGCTTTTGAGCAGTTCTTC. Complete variable domain (other parts from reference TRBV28 and TRBJ2-1): DVKVTQSSRYLVKRTGEKVFLECVQDMDHENMFWYRQDPGLGLRLIYFSYDVKMKEKGDIPEGYSVSREKKERFSLILESASTNQTSMYLCASSPSSAGAFEQFFGPGTRLTVL.

This clonotype was counted a few times. Here the CDR3 DNA reads TGTGCCAGCAGCCGGGAGTTCCCCTACAATGAGCAGTTCTTC. It codes for CASSREFPYNEQFF. The V call is TRBV9, the J call TRBJ2-1, with D possibly matching TRBD2 (6 bases). CDR3 length: 14 amino acids. Trimming pared 4 bases from V and 2 bases from J, leaving 10 bases between. Germline CDR1 and CDR2: SGDLS and YYNGEE.

This clonotype has a handful of counts. V usage is TRBV29-1 and J usage is TRBJ2-2; D is undetermined. CDR1 and CDR2 from the germline V gene are SQVTM and ANQGSEA. Trimming pared 5 bases from V and 3 bases from J, leaving 4 bases between. The CDR3 sequence is 11 residues long. The CDR3 DNA is TGCAGCGTTCGACACACCGGGGAGCTGTTTTTT. Translated, it gives CSVRHTGELFF.

The chain is built from TRBV20-1 and TRBJ2-2, with unresolved D. The CDR3 is 13 amino acids. Trimming shortened V by 4 bases and J by 7 bases, and 13 bases separated the two germline ends. CDR1 is DFQATT, CDR2 SNEGSKA, per germline (reference sequence). CDR3: CSATTWANGELFF. CDR3 sequence (DNA): TGCAGTGCTACCACTTGGGCTAACGGGGAGCTGTTTTTT.

This clonotype has only a few counts. This chain links TRBV2 with TRBJ2-6, with D perhaps TRBD1 or TRBD2 (5 bases each). The CDR3 has 16 amino acids. Trimming removed 0 bases from V and 3 bases from J, with 9 bases in between. Germline-derived CDR1 and CDR2 are SNHLY and FYNNEI. Written as DNA, the CDR3 is TGTGCCAGCAGTGAAGCTGGGGGAAGTGGGGCCAACGTCCTGACTTTC. It encodes CASSEAGGSGANVLTF.

This clonotype was detected a few times. This chain uses TRBV6-2 or TRBV6-3 with TRBJ2-1, with unresolved D. The germline V gene encodes CDR1 MNHEY and CDR2 SVGEGT. There are 12 residues in the CDR3. V was shortened by 8 bases and J by 4 bases, with 9 bases between the two germline ends. CDR3 in DNA: TGTGCCAGCGGAACCGATTACAATGAGCAGTTCTTC. This gives the protein CASGTDYNEQFF.

The chain recombines TRBV28 with TRBJ2-3; 11 bases map to TRBD1. The CDR3 extends over 17 amino acids. Germline trimming cut 3 bases from V and 5 bases from J; bases unmatched to any gene: 10. The germline V gene encodes CDR1 MDHEN and CDR2 SYDVKM. As DNA, the CDR3 is TGTGCCAGCAGTTTCCCAGAAGGACAGGGGGCTAGAGATACGCAGTATTTT. Its translation: CASSFPEGQGARDTQYF.

The chain carries TRBV6-1 and TRBJ2-7; TRBD2 might be the D (8 bases). The CDR3 has 14 amino acids. The germline V gene has CDR1 MNHNS and CDR2 SASEGT. V was pared by 6 bases and J by 3 bases, with 15 bases between. For the CDR3, the DNA is TGTGCCAGCAGAACCGGGAGGGGGCTCTACGAGCAGTACTTC. It translates to CASRTGRGLYEQYF.

The V and J genes are TRBV19 and TRBJ2-1; 11 bases are shared with TRBD1. This CDR3 region has 17 residues. The trim removed 7 bases at V and 2 bases at J, leaving 10 bases unmatched. CDR1 is LNHDA, CDR2 SQIVND, per germline (reference sequence). This CDR3 reads CASMGTGGGLAYNEQFF. The CDR3 DNA sequence: TGTGCCAGTATGGGGACAGGGGGAGGGTTGGCCTACAATGAGCAGTTCTTC.

This clonotype has just a few counts. The chain links TRBV12-3 or TRBV12-4 to TRBJ2-5; the D gene is possibly TRBD2 (6 bases). V lost 4 bases to trimming and J lost 5 bases, with 17 bases between them. The CDR3 loop spans 15 amino acids. CDR3 sequence reads: CASSSRRGPVETQYF. The CDR3 nucleotides read TGTGCCAGCAGTTCAAGGAGGGGACCGGTTGAGACCCAGTACTTC.

This clonotype was detected only a few times. The chain carries TRBV28 and TRBJ1-2, with D possibly being TRBD1 (5 bases). Germline V gives CDR1 MDHEN, CDR2 SYDVKM. The ends were cut back, 7 bases at V and 8 bases at J, with 17 bases in the middle. The CDR3 runs to 13 residues. The CDR3 coding sequence is TGTGCCAGCATATTCTTTCTCGGGACCGGCTACACCTTC. This codes for CASIFFLGTGYTF.

This clonotype was counted ten times or more. V and J are TRBV10-3 and TRBJ2-1, with 8 bases that match TRBD2. Germline CDR1 is ENHRY and CDR2 is SYGVKD. This CDR3 has 15 amino acids. J gave up 5 bases and V 1 base, and 4 bases lay outside the gene matches. CDR3 nucleotide sequence: TGTGCCATCAGTGAGTTTACTAGCGGCCACAATGAGCAGTTCTTC. The encoded protein is CAISEFTSGHNEQFF.

The J gene is TRBJ2-7, the V gene TRBV5-1, with 9 bases matching TRBD2. Unmatched junction bases numbered 5, after V lost 0 bases and J lost 4 bases. The CDR3 sequence is 15 residues long. CDR1 and CDR2 from the germline V gene are SGHRS and YFSETQ. CDR3 region: CASSLDGTSNYEQYF. CDR3 nucleotides: TGCGCCAGCAGCTTGGATGGGACTAGCAATTACGAGCAGTACTTC.

This clonotype was detected a few times. J is TRBJ2-2 and V is TRBV30, with D hard to call. The V end was cut by 3 bases, the J end by 1 base, with 6 bases between. This CDR3 has 13 residues. Germline-derived CDR1 and CDR2 are GTSNPN and SVGIG (reference sequence). Here the CDR3 reads CAWRQENTGELFF. The CDR3 region has the DNA TGTGCCTGGAGGCAGGAGAACACCGGGGAGCTGTTTTTT.

This clonotype was detected ten times or more. This chain joins TRBV7-2 and TRBJ1-1; D gene uncertain. The CDR3 extends over 14 amino acids. The V and J ends lost 4 bases and 1 base respectively, with 10 bases between them. In germline, CDR1 is SGHTA, CDR2 FQGNSA. The DNA of the CDR3 is TGTGCCAGCAGCTCCCCCTCAACGAACACTGAAGCTTTCTTT. It translates to CASSSPSTNTEAFF.

The V and J genes are TRBV28 and TRBJ2-7; D may be TRBD2 (5 bases). Deletions cut 1 base from V and 9 bases from J, with 16 bases between. This CDR3 contains 14 residues. CDR1 is MDHEN and CDR2 is SYDVKM in the germline V gene. The CDR3 loop reads CASSLSRGARGQYF. The CDR3 coding sequence is TGTGCCAGCAGTTTATCACGGGGAGCCCGGGGGCAGTACTTC. Full variable domain (rest looked up from reference TRBV28 and TRBJ2-7): DVKVTQSSRYLVKRTGEKVFLECVQDMDHENMFWYRQDPGLGLRLIYFSYDVKMKEKGDIPEGYSVSREKKERFSLILESASTNQTSMYLCASSLSRGARGQYFGPGTRLTVT.

This clonotype was observed a handful of times. The chain combines TRBV7-2 with TRBJ2-3; 7 bases match TRBD2. The CDR3 has 17 residues. V lost 4 bases, J lost 0 bases, and 10 bases stayed unmatched. Germline-derived CDR1 and CDR2 are SGHTA and FQGNSA. The CDR3 bases are TGTGCCAGCAGCTCCGGACTAGATTGGTCTAGCACAGATACGCAGTATTTT. It codes for CASSSGLDWSSTDTQYF.

The chain employs TRBV7-2 and TRBJ2-7; unclear D gene. Germline assignment: CDR1 SGHTA and CDR2 FQGNSA. The CDR3 contains 12 residues. V shed 2 bases and J shed 6 bases, with 8 bases lying between them. The CDR3 nucleotides read TGTGCCAGCAGCTTAATCGGGCCCGAGCAGTACTTC. It codes for CASSLIGPEQYF.

The rearrangement links TRBV7-2 to TRBJ2-1; D not certain. Germline values: CDR1 SGHTA, CDR2 FQGNSA. The CDR3 consists of 16 residues. V was pared by 0 bases and J by 3 bases, with 12 bases between. This CDR3 is CASSLAVESIYNEQFF. CDR3 in DNA: TGTGCCAGCAGCTTAGCGGTAGAGTCGATCTACAATGAGCAGTTCTTC.

The gene calls are TRBV19 and TRBJ2-4; D is unresolved. The V end was cut by 6 bases, the J end by 0 bases, with 6 bases between. Germline values: CDR1 LNHDA, CDR2 SQIVND (reference sequence). CDR3 length: 13 residues. The chain's CDR3 is CASRETAKNIQYF. CDR3 bases: TGTGCCAGTAGAGAAACAGCCAAAAACATTCAGTACTTC.

In its sample, this clonotype was seen a few times. The chain employs TRBV24-1 and TRBJ1-1, with D possibly TRBD1 on 6 matching bases. The V gene's germline CDR1 is KGHDR and CDR2 SFDVKD. The length of the CDR3 is 13 residues. The germline V and J ends were trimmed by 5 bases and 6 bases, with 12 bases remaining between them. The CDR3 spells CATSASGAAEAFF. The DNA for the CDR3 is TGTGCCACCAGTGCGTCGGGGGCGGCTGAAGCTTTCTTT.

The rearrangement joins TRBV5-1 to TRBJ2-1, with D unclear. V gave up 1 base and J gave up 5 bases, with 10 bases separating them. The CDR3 sequence is 14 residues long. Germline V gene data show CDR1 as SGHRS and CDR2 as YFSETQ. The CDR3 sequence is CASSLTARDNEQFF. For the CDR3, the DNA is TGCGCCAGCAGCTTGACAGCGAGAGACAATGAGCAGTTCTTC.

This clonotype was counted only a few times. The V call is TRBV5-6, the J call TRBJ2-7, with D maybe TRBD1 (6 bases). The germline V and J ends were trimmed by 0 bases and 2 bases, with 15 bases remaining between them. CDR3 length: 16 amino acids. Per germline, CDR1 SGHDT and CDR2 YYEEEE. The CDR3 spells CASSLAVDRMTYEQYF. In nucleotides, the CDR3 is TGTGCCAGCAGCTTGGCGGTGGACAGAATGACCTACGAGCAGTACTTC.